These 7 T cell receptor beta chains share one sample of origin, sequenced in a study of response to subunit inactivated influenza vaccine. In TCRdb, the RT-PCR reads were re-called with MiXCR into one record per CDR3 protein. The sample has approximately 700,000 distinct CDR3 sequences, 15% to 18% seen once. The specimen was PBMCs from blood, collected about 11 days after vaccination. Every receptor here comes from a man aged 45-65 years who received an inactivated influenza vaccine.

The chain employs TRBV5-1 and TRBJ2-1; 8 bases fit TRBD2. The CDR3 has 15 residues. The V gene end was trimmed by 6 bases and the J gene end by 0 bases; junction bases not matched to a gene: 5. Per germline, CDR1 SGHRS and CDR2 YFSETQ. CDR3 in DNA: TGCGCCAGCACCAGCGGGGGACTCTCCTACAATGAGCAGTTCTTC. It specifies CASTSGGLSYNEQFF.

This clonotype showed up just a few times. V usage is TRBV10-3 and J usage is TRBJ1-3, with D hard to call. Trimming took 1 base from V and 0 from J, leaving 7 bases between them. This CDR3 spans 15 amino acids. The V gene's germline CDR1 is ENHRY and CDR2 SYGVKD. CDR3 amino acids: CAISEWGASGNTIYF. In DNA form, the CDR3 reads TGTGCCATCAGTGAGTGGGGAGCCTCTGGAAACACCATATATTTT.

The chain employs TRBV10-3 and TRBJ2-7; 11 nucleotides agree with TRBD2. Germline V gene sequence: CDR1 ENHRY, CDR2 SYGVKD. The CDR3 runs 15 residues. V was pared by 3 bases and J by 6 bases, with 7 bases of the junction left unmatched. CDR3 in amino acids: CAISDVSGRVSEQYF. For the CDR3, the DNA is TGTGCCATCAGTGATGTTAGCGGGAGGGTTAGCGAGCAGTACTTC.

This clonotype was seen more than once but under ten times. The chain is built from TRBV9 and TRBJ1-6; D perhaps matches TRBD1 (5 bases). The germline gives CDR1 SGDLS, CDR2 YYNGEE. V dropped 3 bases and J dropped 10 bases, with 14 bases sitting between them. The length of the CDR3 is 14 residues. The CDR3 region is CASSGGRVESPLHF. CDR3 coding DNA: TGTGCCAGCAGCGGGGGGAGGGTAGAATCACCCCTCCACTTT.

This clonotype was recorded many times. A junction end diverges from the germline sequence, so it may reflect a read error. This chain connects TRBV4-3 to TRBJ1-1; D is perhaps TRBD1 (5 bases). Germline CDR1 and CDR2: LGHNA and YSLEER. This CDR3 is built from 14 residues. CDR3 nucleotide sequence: TGTGCCAGCAGCCAAGACACAGGGAACACTGAAGCTTTCTTT. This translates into CASSQDTGNTEAFF.

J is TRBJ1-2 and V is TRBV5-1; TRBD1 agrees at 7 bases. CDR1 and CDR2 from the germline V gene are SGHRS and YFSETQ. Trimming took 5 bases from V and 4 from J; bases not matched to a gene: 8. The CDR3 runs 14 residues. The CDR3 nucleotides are TGCGCCAGCAGGTTGACAGGGAGCGGCTATGGCTACACCTTC. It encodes CASRLTGSGYGYTF.

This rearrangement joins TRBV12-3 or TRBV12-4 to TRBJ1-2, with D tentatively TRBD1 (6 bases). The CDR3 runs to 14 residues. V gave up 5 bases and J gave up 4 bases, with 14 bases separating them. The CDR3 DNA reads TGTGCCAGCAGTGGGGGGCCCCGCATCTATGGCTACACCTTC. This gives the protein CASSGGPRIYGYTF.